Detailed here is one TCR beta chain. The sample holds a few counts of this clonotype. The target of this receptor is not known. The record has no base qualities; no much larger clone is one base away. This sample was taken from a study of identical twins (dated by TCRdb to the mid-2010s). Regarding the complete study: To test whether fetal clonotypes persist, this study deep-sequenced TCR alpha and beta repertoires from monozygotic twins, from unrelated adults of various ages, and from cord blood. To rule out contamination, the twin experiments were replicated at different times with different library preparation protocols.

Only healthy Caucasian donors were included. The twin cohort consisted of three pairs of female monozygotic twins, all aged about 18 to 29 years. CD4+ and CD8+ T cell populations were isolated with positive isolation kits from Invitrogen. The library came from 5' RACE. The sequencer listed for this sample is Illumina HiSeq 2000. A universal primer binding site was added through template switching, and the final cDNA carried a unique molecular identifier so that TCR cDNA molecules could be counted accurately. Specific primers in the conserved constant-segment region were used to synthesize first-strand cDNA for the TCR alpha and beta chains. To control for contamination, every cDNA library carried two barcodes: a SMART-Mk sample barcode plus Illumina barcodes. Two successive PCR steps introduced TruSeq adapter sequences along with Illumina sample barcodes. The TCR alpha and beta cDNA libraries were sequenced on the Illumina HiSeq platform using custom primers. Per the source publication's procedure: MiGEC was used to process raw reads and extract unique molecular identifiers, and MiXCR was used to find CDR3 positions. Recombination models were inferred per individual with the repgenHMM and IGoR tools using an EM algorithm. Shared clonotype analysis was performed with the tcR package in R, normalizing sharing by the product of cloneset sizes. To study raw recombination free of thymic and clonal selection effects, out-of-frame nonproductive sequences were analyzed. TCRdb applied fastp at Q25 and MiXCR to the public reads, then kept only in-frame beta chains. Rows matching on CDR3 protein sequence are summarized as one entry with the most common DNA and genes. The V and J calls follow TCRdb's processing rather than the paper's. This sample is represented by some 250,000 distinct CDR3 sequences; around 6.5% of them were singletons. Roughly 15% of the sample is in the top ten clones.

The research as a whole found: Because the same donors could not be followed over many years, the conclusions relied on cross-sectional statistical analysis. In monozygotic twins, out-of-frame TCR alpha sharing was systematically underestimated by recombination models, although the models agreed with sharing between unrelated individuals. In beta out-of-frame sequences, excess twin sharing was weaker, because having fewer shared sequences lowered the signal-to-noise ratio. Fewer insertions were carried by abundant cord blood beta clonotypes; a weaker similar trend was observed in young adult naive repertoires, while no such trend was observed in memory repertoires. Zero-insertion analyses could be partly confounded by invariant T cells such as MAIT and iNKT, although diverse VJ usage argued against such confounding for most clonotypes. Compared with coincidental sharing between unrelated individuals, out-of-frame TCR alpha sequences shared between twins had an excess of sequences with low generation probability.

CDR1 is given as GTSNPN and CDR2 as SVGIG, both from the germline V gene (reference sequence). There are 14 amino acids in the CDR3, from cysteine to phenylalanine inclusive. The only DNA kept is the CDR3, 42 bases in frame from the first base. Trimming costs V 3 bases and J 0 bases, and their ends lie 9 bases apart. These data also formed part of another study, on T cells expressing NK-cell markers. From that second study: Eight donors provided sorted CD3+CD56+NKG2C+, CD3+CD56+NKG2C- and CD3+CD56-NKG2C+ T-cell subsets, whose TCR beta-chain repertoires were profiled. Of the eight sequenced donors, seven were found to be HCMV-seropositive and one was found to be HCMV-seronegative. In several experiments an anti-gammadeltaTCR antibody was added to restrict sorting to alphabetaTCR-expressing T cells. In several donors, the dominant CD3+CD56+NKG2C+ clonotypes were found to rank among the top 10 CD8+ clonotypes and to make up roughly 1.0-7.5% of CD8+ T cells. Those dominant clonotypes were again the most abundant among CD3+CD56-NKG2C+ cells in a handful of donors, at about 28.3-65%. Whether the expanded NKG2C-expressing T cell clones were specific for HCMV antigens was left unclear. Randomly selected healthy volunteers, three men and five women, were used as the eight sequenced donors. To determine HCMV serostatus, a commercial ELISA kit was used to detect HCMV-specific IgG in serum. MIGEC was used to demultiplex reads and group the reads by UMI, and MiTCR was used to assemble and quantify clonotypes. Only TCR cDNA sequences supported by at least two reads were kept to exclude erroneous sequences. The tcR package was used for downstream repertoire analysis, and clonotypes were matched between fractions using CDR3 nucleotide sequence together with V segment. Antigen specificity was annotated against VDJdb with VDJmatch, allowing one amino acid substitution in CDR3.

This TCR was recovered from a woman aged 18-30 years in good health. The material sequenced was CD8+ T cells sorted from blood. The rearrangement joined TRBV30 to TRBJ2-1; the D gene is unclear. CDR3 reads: CAWRNVGSYNEQFF. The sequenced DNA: TGTGCCTGGAGGAACGTAGGCTCCTACAATGAGCAGTTCTTC. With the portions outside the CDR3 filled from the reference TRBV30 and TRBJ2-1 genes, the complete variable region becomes SQTIHQWPATLVQPVGSPLSLECTVEGTSNPNLYWYRQAAGRGLQLLFYSVGIGQISSEVPQNLSASRPQDRQFILSSKKLLLSDSGFYLCAWRNVGSYNEQFFGPGTRLTVL.